This passage covers 26 T cell receptor beta chains from one sample sequenced in a study of blood T cell repertoires in COVID-19. Method: immunoSEQ multiplex PCR; TCRdb's copy keeps in-frame clones and lacks some. The top ten hold roughly 5% of the sample, which has about 310,000 clones, 75% to 90% seen once. The specimen sequenced was PBMCs or T cells enriched from blood (not recorded which). These receptors all stem from a man in his fifties or sixties who had recovered from COVID-19.

The chain couples TRBV4-1 to TRBJ1-4; no clear D gene. Germline values: CDR1 MGHRA, CDR2 YSYEKL. This CDR3 comprises 16 residues. Trimming pared 3 bases from V and 12 bases from J, leaving 23 bases between. CDR3 sequence (DNA): TGCGCCAGCAGCCATGACCCAGACGGCGGAGGTTCGGAACTGTTTTTT. Translating it yields CASSHDPDGGGSELFF.

This chain joins TRBV28 and TRBJ2-5; 7 nucleotides align to TRBD2. CDR3 length equals 17 residues. The V segment lost 4 bases and the J segment 0 bases; nucleotides outside the gene matches: 11. Germline V lookup: CDR1 MDHEN, CDR2 SYDVKM. CDR3 nucleotide sequence: TGTGCCAGCAGTTCCCCAAGAGCGGGACCCTACCAAGAGACCCAGTACTTC. It codes for CASSSPRAGPYQETQYF. Looking up the rest from reference TRBV28 and TRBJ2-5 gives the full variable domain: DVKVTQSSRYLVKRTGEKVFLECVQDMDHENMFWYRQDPGLGLRLIYFSYDVKMKEKGDIPEGYSVSREKKERFSLILESASTNQTSMYLCASSSPRAGPYQETQYFGPGTRLLVL.

The CDR3 region has the DNA TGTGCCAGTAGTAATCGACAGGTTTCCTACGAGCAGTACTTC. Residues: CASSNRQVSYEQYF. This rearrangement joins TRBV19 to TRBJ2-7; a possible D gene is TRBD1 (6 bases). CDR3 length: 14 residues. Trimming removed 4 bases at V and 1 base at J, with 11 bases between. Per germline, CDR1 LNHDA and CDR2 SQIVND (reference sequence). The full variable domain, completed using reference TRBV19 and TRBJ2-7, is DGGITQSPKYLFRKEGQNVTLSCEQNLNHDAMYWYRQDPGQGLRLIYYSQIVNDFQKGDIAEGYSVSREKKESFPLTVTSAQKNPTAFYLCASSNRQVSYEQYFGPGTRLTVT.

CDR3 DNA: TGTGCCAGTAGTATTGTAAGAGGGGATGACGGACTAGCGGGTGAAGAGACCCAGTACTTC. Translated: CASSIVRGDDGLAGEETQYF. The chain is built from TRBV19 and TRBJ2-5; 11 nucleotides line up with TRBD2. The CDR3 totals 20 residues. Germline V gene sequence: CDR1 LNHDA, CDR2 SQIVND (reference sequence). V lost 3 bases and J lost 3; bases outside the gene matches: 18.

This clone was recorded once. This chain uses TRBV27 with TRBJ2-1; TRBD2 matches at 8 bases. Germline CDR1 and CDR2: MNHEY and SMNVEV (reference sequence). V shed 9 bases and J 8 bases; nucleotides not matched to a gene: 18. CDR3 size: 16 residues. CDR3 DNA sequence: TGTGCCAGGAGCGGGGGAGGGCCTGTCCCCCTCCATGAGCAGTTCTTC. Its translation: CARSGGGPVPLHEQFF.

The chain employs TRBV28 and TRBJ1-6, with D possibly TRBD1 on 6 matching bases. V was clipped by 10 bases and J by 10 bases, with 14 bases between them. This CDR3 comprises 12 residues. From germline, CDR1 is MDHEN and CDR2 SYDVKM. CDR3 coding DNA: TGTGCCACCGTTACAGGGAACTCACCCCTCCACTTT. Protein: CATVTGNSPLHF.

The chain is built from TRBV3-1 (or the pseudogene TRBV3-2) and TRBJ2-1, with TRBD2 matching over 7 bases. The J segment lost 2 bases and the V segment lost 5 bases, leaving 12 bases of the junction unmatched. Germline V gene data show CDR1 as LGHDT and CDR2 as YNNKEL (reference sequence). The CDR3 extends over 17 amino acids. CDR3 loop: CASSSSRRGRAYNEQFF. Written as DNA, the CDR3 is TGTGCCAGCAGCTCTTCCAGGCGGGGGAGAGCCTACAATGAGCAGTTCTTC.

This chain uses TRBV3-1 (or the pseudogene TRBV3-2) with TRBJ1-1; the D gene is possibly TRBD1 (6 bases). Trimming took off 0 bases at V and 7 bases at J, with 12 bases between the two ends. Germline values: CDR1 LGHDT, CDR2 YNNKEL (reference sequence). The CDR3 has 14 residues. The CDR3 nucleotides are TGTGCCAGCAGCCAAGATACGCAGGGGAGTGAAGCTTTCTTT. The encoded protein is CASSQDTQGSEAFF.

In regard to this clone: Mismatch with germline at one junction end may stem from a read error. This chain connects TRBV3-1 (or the pseudogene TRBV3-2) to TRBJ2-1; 10 nucleotides line up with TRBD2. The CDR3 loop spans 15 amino acids. Looked up from germline, CDR1 is LGHDT and CDR2 is YNNKEL (reference sequence). The CDR3 coding sequence is TGTGCCAGCAGCCGATCTAGCGGGAGCTACGATGAGCAGTTCTTC. Residues: CASSRSSGSYDEQFF.

The gene calls are TRBV2 and TRBJ2-2; 11 nucleotides agree with TRBD2. Germline V gives CDR1 SNHLY, CDR2 FYNNEI. J gave up 4 bases and V 6 bases, and 13 bases lay outside the gene matches. This CDR3 is built from 18 residues. The CDR3 DNA follows: TGTGCCAGCAGGGAGGGGGGGCTAGCGGGAGGCGCCACCGGGGAGCTGTTTTTT. Residues: CASREGGLAGGATGELFF.

The rearrangement links TRBV5-1 to TRBJ2-7, with 7 bases that match TRBD2. V was pared by 3 bases and J by 0 bases, with 9 bases of the junction left unmatched. Germline loops: CDR1 SGHRS, CDR2 YFSETQ. This CDR3 comprises 16 residues. The CDR3 DNA follows: TGCGCCAGCAGCTCCCTGGGAGGGCTAAGCTCCTACGAGCAGTACTTC. It specifies CASSSLGGLSSYEQYF.

This chain connects TRBV7-6 to TRBJ1-2, with TRBD1 identical over 7 bases. Germline values: CDR1 SGHVS, CDR2 FNYEAQ. CDR3 length: 15 residues. J was trimmed by 4 bases and V by 0 bases; bases with no gene match: 5. This CDR3 is CASSLAPGGTYGYTF. CDR3 bases: TGTGCCAGCAGCTTAGCTCCAGGGGGTACCTATGGCTACACCTTC.

The chain joins TRBV5-1 to TRBJ1-4, with 7 bases aligning to TRBD1. CDR3 length equals 16 residues. The trim removed 4 bases at V and 0 bases at J, leaving 6 bases unmatched. Germline loops: CDR1 SGHRS, CDR2 YFSETQ. In nucleotides, the CDR3 is TGCGCCAGCAGCAGGACAGGAGGGACAACTAATGAAAAACTGTTTTTT. Amino acids: CASSRTGGTTNEKLFF.

The rearrangement links TRBV9 to TRBJ2-7, with TRBD2 matching 9 bases. The CDR3 length is 14 residues. J was trimmed by 6 bases and V by 3 bases; bases with no gene match: 7. From germline, CDR1 is SGDLS and CDR2 YYNGEE. The CDR3 DNA is TGTGCCAGCAGCGGGGGACTAGCTTTCTTCGAGCAGTACTTC. Protein sequence: CASSGGLAFFEQYF. Full variable domain (remainder filled in from reference TRBV9 and TRBJ2-7): DSGVTQTPKHLITATGQRVTLRCSPRSGDLSVYWYQQSLDQGLQFLIQYYNGEERAKGNILERFSAQQFPDLHSELNLSSLELGDSALYFCASSGGLAFFEQYFGPGTRLTVT.

The chain links TRBV28 to TRBJ2-7; 8 nucleotides agree with TRBD1. This CDR3 region has 16 residues. Germline V gene data show CDR1 as MDHEN and CDR2 as SYDVKM. V gave up 5 bases and J gave up 4 bases; unmatched junction bases: 13. CDR3 in DNA: TGTGCCAGCAGTACCCCCGGGCAGGGGGCGCGGTACGAGCAGTACTTC. It specifies CASSTPGQGARYEQYF. Full variable domain (rest looked up from reference TRBV28 and TRBJ2-7): DVKVTQSSRYLVKRTGEKVFLECVQDMDHENMFWYRQDPGLGLRLIYFSYDVKMKEKGDIPEGYSVSREKKERFSLILESASTNQTSMYLCASSTPGQGARYEQYFGPGTRLTVT.

With respect to this clone: At the DNA level, this CDR3 is encoded by other sequences in the same sample as well. This chain links TRBV6-5 with TRBJ1-5; possible D gene TRBD1, 5 bases. Trimming pared 0 bases from V and 5 bases from J, leaving 8 bases between. The CDR3 extends over 14 amino acids. CDR1 MNHEY and CDR2 SVGAGI come from the germline V gene. As DNA, the CDR3 is TGTGCCAGCAGTTACTCGGGCAGGGATCAGCCCCAGCATTTT. It encodes CASSYSGRDQPQHF.

The chain combines TRBV7-9 with TRBJ2-5; 10 nucleotides match TRBD1. The germline V gene has CDR1 SEHNR and CDR2 FQNEAQ (reference sequence). The CDR3 spans 15 residues. The V gene end was trimmed by 5 bases and the J gene end by 5 bases; junction bases not matched to a gene: 8. The DNA for the CDR3 is TGTGCCAGCAGCGCAAGACAGGGGGCAGGGGAGACCCAGTACTTC. Translation gives CASSARQGAGETQYF.

The genes are TRBV24-1 and TRBJ1-5; D is unresolved. The CDR3 totals 13 residues. Germline CDR1 and CDR2: KGHDR and SFDVKD. With 1 base removed from V and 5 bases from J, the gap between germline ends came to 5 bases. CDR3 loop: CATSDFRDQPQHF. The DNA of the CDR3 is TGTGCCACCAGTGATTTCCGTGATCAGCCCCAGCATTTT.

The chain is built from TRBV18 and TRBJ1-1; D may be TRBD1 (5 bases). Germline V gives CDR1 KGHSH, CDR2 LQKENI. CDR3 size: 14 residues. V was cut by 3 bases and J by 4 bases, with 12 bases left in between. The CDR3 loop is CASSPSGGGTEAFF. In DNA form, the CDR3 reads TGTGCCAGCTCACCCTCCGGGGGGGGCACTGAAGCTTTCTTT.

The chain joins TRBV5-5 to TRBJ2-3, with unresolved D. The germline V gene encodes CDR1 SGHKS and CDR2 YYEKEE (reference sequence). Trimming pared 2 bases from V and 3 bases from J, leaving 7 bases between. There are 13 residues in the CDR3. The CDR3 loop reads CASSFGRTDTQYF. The CDR3 DNA reads as TGTGCCAGCAGCTTCGGCAGGACAGATACGCAGTATTTT.

The chain combines TRBV11-3 with TRBJ1-1; the D is unclear. V shed 4 bases and J shed 1 base, with 4 bases lying between them. Germline V gene data show CDR1 as SGHNT and CDR2 as YENEEA. This CDR3 is 12 amino acids long. The DNA of the CDR3 is TGTGCCAGCAGCTCAGGGAACACTGAAGCTTTCTTT. Its translation: CASSSGNTEAFF. Full variable domain (outside the CDR3, taken from reference TRBV11-3 and TRBJ1-1): EAGVVQSPRYKIIEKKQPVAFWCNPISGHNTLYWYLQNLGQGPELLIRYENEEAVDDSQLPKDRFSAERLKGVDSTLKIQPAELGDSAVYLCASSSGNTEAFFGQGTRLTVV.

V gene TRBV6-6 combines with J gene TRBJ1-2; D gene unclear. The V end was cut by 10 bases, the J end by 1 base, with 19 bases between. Germline V lookup: CDR1 MNHNY, CDR2 SVGAGI (reference sequence). The CDR3 sequence is 15 residues long. The DNA for the CDR3 is TGTGCCAACAAGACCCCCGGGAGGGTTAACTATGGCTACACCTTC. This codes for CANKTPGRVNYGYTF.

This clone was recorded only once. The V gene is TRBV2, the J gene TRBJ2-2, with D possibly TRBD2 on 6 matching bases. The germline V gene encodes CDR1 SNHLY and CDR2 FYNNEI. V was shortened by 7 bases and J by 1 base, with 13 bases between the two germline ends. CDR3 length equals 15 residues. In nucleotides, the CDR3 is TGTGCCAGCAAGTTGAGACTAGAGAACACCGGGGAGCTGTTTTTT. Protein sequence: CASKLRLENTGELFF.

This clone has only one observation. The J gene is TRBJ1-3, the V gene TRBV6-2 or TRBV6-3; unclear D gene. The V gene lost 7 bases and the J gene lost 4 bases, with 26 bases spanning the gap. This CDR3 is 18 amino acids long. The V gene's germline CDR1 is MNHEY and CDR2 SVGEGT. CDR3 sequence (DNA): TGTGCCAGCATCCCTGCACCGGAGGCCGGCGAGGACGGAAACACCATATATTTT. Amino acids: CASIPAPEAGEDGNTIYF.

The chain carries TRBV7-3 and TRBJ2-3, with 9 bases lining up with TRBD2. J lost 3 bases, V lost 5 bases, and 9 bases had no gene match. The germline V gene encodes CDR1 SGHTA and CDR2 FQGTGA. The CDR3 is made up of 16 amino acids. The CDR3 reads CASSKLAGISTDTQYF. CDR3 DNA sequence: TGTGCCAGCAGCAAGCTAGCGGGAATAAGTACAGATACGCAGTATTTT.

The chain recombines TRBV9 with TRBJ1-5; D call uncertain. The germline gives CDR1 SGDLS, CDR2 YYNGEE. V was cut by 0 bases and J by 6 bases, with 7 bases left in between. CDR3 length equals 13 residues. The chain's CDR3 is CASSVADTQPQHF. The CDR3 DNA is TGTGCCAGCAGCGTAGCAGATACTCAGCCCCAGCATTTT.